Detailed here is one T cell receptor beta chain. Its antigen remains unidentified. The data are from a study of CD8 T cells in Susac syndrome. Study-level findings and limits: CD4+ T cell repertoires in Susac syndrome lacked clonal expansion.

RNA, at about 0.45 to 1 ug, was reverse transcribed with random hexamers. MiXCR, applied by TCRdb to the immunoSEQ multiplex PCR reads, yields one record per CDR3 protein. The table shows 150,000 to 160,000 distinct CDR3 sequences, with 95% occurring only once. Germline loops: CDR1 SGHTA, CDR2 FQGTGA. This CDR3 region has 14 residues. V gave up 4 bases and J gave up 8 bases; unmatched junction bases: 4. V gene TRBV7-3 combines with J gene TRBJ1-6, with 8 positions matching TRBD1. Sequencing was carried out using CD4+ T cells from PBMCs. This clonotype was sampled from a human donor with Susac syndrome. CDR3 nucleotides: TGTGCCAGCAGCTCAGGGGGCGCGTATTCACCCCTCCACTTT. Protein product: CASSSGGAYSPLHF.